The rows below give T cell receptor beta chains drawn from one sample of a study of blood T cell repertoires in COVID-19. Produced via immunoSEQ multiplex PCR; TCRdb's table is partial and in-frame only. Among more than 250,000 clones, 88% were seen once, and the ten largest hold about 0.7%. Sequenced sample: peripheral blood. The source of these receptors is a human donor in a cohort sampled during active COVID-19. Both conserved end residues are part of each CDR3. A D gene is named only where the DNA matches it firmly. Not every row has a clone size; where given, it reads once, few, many or a size class.

NA | NA | TRBJ1-5 | TRBV19 | TGTGCCACCGAGGTGGCGGACAATCAGCCCCAGCATTTT | CATEVADNQPQHF
few | TRBD2 | TRBJ2-1 | TRBV6-5 | TGTGCCAGCAGCCTAGCGGGGGAACCCTACAATGAGCAGTTCTTC | CASSLAGEPYNEQFF
NA | TRBD1 | TRBJ1-2 | TRBV27 | TGTGCCAGCAGTTCCCCTAGCCTGGGACAGATCTATGGCTACACCTTC | CASSSPSLGQIYGYTF
NA | TRBD2 | TRBJ2-3 | TRBV9 | TGTGCCAGCAGCGGGCCCCCGGGGGGGGCTCTGGATACGCAGTATTTT | CASSGPPGGALDTQYF
NA | NA | TRBJ2-5 | TRBV30 | TGTGCCTCAGGGATACGGGAGACCCAGTACTTC | CASGIRETQYF
NA | NA | TRBJ2-7 | TRBV6-5 | TGTGCCAGCAGTTACTCGGGACAAACCTACGAGCAGTACTTC | CASSYSGQTYEQYF
NA | NA | TRBJ2-3 | TRBV5-6 | TGTGCCAGCAGCTCGATCAGGGAAACGCGGTATTTT | CASSSIRETRYF
NA | NA | TRBJ2-1 | TRBV18 | TGTGCCAGCTCGGCTACTACGGGTGAGCAGTTCTTC | CASSATTGEQFF
NA | TRBD1 | TRBJ1-2 | TRBV10-3 | TGTGCCATCAGTGAGGGGACAGGGGTCCCCTATGGCTACACCTTC | CAISEGTGVPYGYTF
NA | TRBD2 | TRBJ2-7 | TRBV5-1 | TGCGCCAGCAGCCCTTTTGGGCGGGAGGCCCGCCACGAGCAGTACTTC | CASSPFGREARHEQYF
NA | TRBD1 | TRBJ1-2 | TRBV5-1 | TGCGCCAGCAGCCGGGACAGGCTCTATGGCTACACCTTC | CASSRDRLYGYTF
NA | TRBD2 | TRBJ2-3 | TRBV2 | TGTGCCAGCAGTGGGGCTAGCGGGGGTACGAATACGCAGTATTTT | CASSGASGGTNTQYF
once | TRBD1 | TRBJ1-1 | TRBV12-3/TRBV12-4 | TGTGCCAGCAGCCCAGACAGGGGGGAAGCTTTCTTT | CASSPDRGEAFF
NA | NA | TRBJ1-3 | TRBV4-2 | TGTGCCAGCAGCCCTCCTGAAACTCTCTCTGGAAACACCATATATTTT | CASSPPETLSGNTIYF
NA | NA | TRBJ2-7 | TRBV6-5 | TGTGCCAGCAACGTGGAGGGCTACGAGCAGTACTTC | CASNVEGYEQYF
once | TRBD2 | TRBJ2-3 | TRBV7-8 | TGTGCCAGCAGCGCGAATAGCGGGGGGGCCGGTGATACGCAGTATTTT | CASSANSGGAGDTQYF
NA | NA | TRBJ1-4 | TRBV4-3 | TGCGCCAGCAGCCAAGATCTCAGGGGTAATGAAAAACTGTTTTTT | CASSQDLRGNEKLFF
NA | TRBD1 | TRBJ1-1 | TRBV10-3 | TGTGCCATCAGCCTAATGCCGACAGGGGTGGGCACTGAAGCTTTCTTT | CAISLMPTGVGTEAFF
NA | NA | TRBJ1-2 | TRBV5-4 | TGTGCCAGCAGCTCCGCACTGGGCAGGGATTTATTCTATGGCTACACCTTC | CASSSALGRDLFYGYTF
NA | TRBD1 | TRBJ1-2 | TRBV5-1 | TGCGCCAGCAGCTCAGGACAGGGGAGGTTGGTAAACTATGGCTACACCTTC | CASSSGQGRLVNYGYTF
NA | NA | TRBJ2-7 | TRBV28 | TGTGCCAGCAGTCCCGGACAGACCTACGAGCAGTACTTC | CASSPGQTYEQYF
NA | NA | TRBJ2-7 | TRBV6-5 | TGTGCCAGCAGTTACTCTGCAGGGCGCGAGCAGTACTTC | CASSYSAGREQYF
NA | NA | TRBJ1-4 | TRBV28 | TGTGCCAGCAGTTTAGTGATAGGGGGGGAGGCGGCAACTAATGAAAAACTGTTTTTT | CASSLVIGGEAATNEKLFF
NA | TRBD1 | TRBJ1-5 | TRBV19 | TGTGCCAGTAGTACAGGACAGGCTCTGTATCAGCCCCAGCATTTT | CASSTGQALYQPQHF
NA | TRBD1 | TRBJ2-7 | TRBV2 | TGTGCCAGCAGGTACAGGGGCGACTACGAGCAGTACTTC | CASRYRGDYEQYF
few | NA | TRBJ1-2 | TRBV2 | TGTGCCAGCAGTGGAACAGGATACACCTTC | CASSGTGYTF
NA | NA | TRBJ2-5 | TRBV27 | TGTGCCAGCAGTTCTACCCTCCAAGAGACCCAGTACTTC | CASSSTLQETQYF
NA | NA | TRBJ1-4 | TRBV28 | TGTGCCAGCAGTTTATGGGGAGCCTCTAATGAAAAACTGTTTTTT | CASSLWGASNEKLFF
NA | TRBD1 | TRBJ2-7 | TRBV30 | TGTGCCTGGAGTAAACGGGACAGGTTGGGGCAGGACTTC | CAWSKRDRLGQDF
NA | NA | TRBJ2-1 | TRBV7-8 | TGTGCCAGCAGCTTAAGGGGTTACGATGAGCAGTTCTTC | CASSLRGYDEQFF
NA | NA | TRBJ2-7 | TRBV3-1/TRBV3-2 | TGTGCCAGCAGCCAATCCCACTACGAGCAGTACTTC | CASSQSHYEQYF
NA | NA | TRBJ2-7 | TRBV10-3 | TGTGCCATCAGTTTGGACAGTGAGCAGTACTTC | CAISLDSEQYF
few | NA | TRBJ1-6 | TRBV7-2 | TGTGCCAGCAGCTTAGACGGCATCGGGTCACCCCTCCACTTT | CASSLDGIGSPLHF
NA | TRBD1 | TRBJ2-7 | TRBV7-2 | TGTGCCAGCAGCTTAAACGGGCAGGGGGCGGACGAGCAGTACTTC | CASSLNGQGADEQYF
NA | TRBD1 | TRBJ1-4 | TRBV4-1 | TGCGCCAGCAGGACCCCGGGACAGACTAATGAAAAACTGTTTTTT | CASRTPGQTNEKLFF
NA | TRBD2 | TRBJ2-2 | TRBV9 | TGTGCCAGCAGCCCTAGCGGAAGAAACACCGGGGAGCTGTTTTTT | CASSPSGRNTGELFF
NA | TRBD1 | TRBJ1-1 | TRBV19 | TGTGCCAGTAGTATTCAGGGGGCGGCCACTGAAGCTTTCTTT | CASSIQGAATEAFF
few | NA | TRBJ1-2 | TRBV15 | TGTGCCACCAGCAGAGGCCAGGGCGCGTACTATGGCTACACCTTC | CATSRGQGAYYGYTF
NA | TRBD1 | TRBJ1-1 | TRBV10-3 | TGTGCCATCAGTGCGGGACAGGGGGCAGGTAAAAACACTGAAGCTTTCTTT | CAISAGQGAGKNTEAFF
NA | TRBD2 | TRBJ2-7 | TRBV14 | TGTGCCAGCAGCCCGGTCCGGGGAAGCGGGACTCCCTACGAGCAGTACTTC | CASSPVRGSGTPYEQYF
NA | NA | TRBJ2-7 | TRBV5-1 | TGCGCCAGCAGCGATACGGGGGTCAGCTCCTACGAGCAGTACTTC | CASSDTGVSSYEQYF
NA | TRBD1 | TRBJ1-1 | TRBV5-1 | TGCGCCAGCAGCTTGGGGACAGGAACTGAAGCTTTCTTT | CASSLGTGTEAFF
NA | NA | TRBJ1-1 | TRBV5-1 | TGCGCCAGCAGCTTGGGAGGGGGATACACTGAAGCTTTCTTT | CASSLGGGYTEAFF
NA | NA | TRBJ1-1 | TRBV12-3/TRBV12-4 | TGTGCCAGCAGTCCAGGGGCTGAAGCTTTCTTT | CASSPGAEAFF
NA | NA | TRBJ1-5 | TRBV2 | TGTGCCAGCTCCGAGGGCGGGGGGGGTCAGCCCCAGCATTTT | CASSEGGGGQPQHF
once | TRBD1 | TRBJ2-2 | TRBV27 | TGTGCCAGCAGTTCCCACCCCGGGACAGAAACCGGGGAGCTGTTTTTT | CASSSHPGTETGELFF
NA | TRBD1 | TRBJ1-2 | TRBV30 | TGTGCCTGGAGTGTAGGTTGGGCAGGGGGCGACGATGGCTACACCTTC | CAWSVGWAGGDDGYTF
NA | NA | TRBJ2-1 | TRBV27 | TGTGCCAGCAGTCCCATAAGAGCCTACAATGAGCAGTTCTTC | CASSPIRAYNEQFF
NA | TRBD2 | TRBJ2-3 | TRBV5-8 | TGTGCCAGCAGCCCCGCCCGGACTAGCGGGAGCACAGATACGCAGTATTTT | CASSPARTSGSTDTQYF
NA | TRBD2 | TRBJ2-2 | TRBV6-5 | TGTGCCAGCAGTTTCAGCGGGAGCCCCGGGGAGCTGTTTTTT | CASSFSGSPGELFF
NA | NA | TRBJ1-5 | TRBV5-5 | TGTGCCAGCAGCTTCGGAGATTATAGCAATCAGCCCCAGCATTTT | CASSFGDYSNQPQHF
NA | NA | TRBJ1-1 | TRBV5-8 | TGTGCCAGCAGCTTGGAACTGTACACTGAAGCTTTCTTT | CASSLELYTEAFF
NA | NA | TRBJ1-6 | TRBV6-2/TRBV6-3 | TGTGCCAGCAGCCCGGGGCTGGGAGGCTCCTATAATTCACCCCTCCACTTT | CASSPGLGGSYNSPLHF
NA | NA | TRBJ1-2 | TRBV12-3/TRBV12-4 | TGTGCCAGCAGTTTAGTGAGAGGGAACGGCTACACCTTC | CASSLVRGNGYTF
NA | NA | TRBJ2-7 | TRBV21-1 | TGTGCCAGCAGCCCCCCGGCAGCGGGAGGGCATCTACGGAGTGGCGAGCAGTACTTC | CASSPPAAGGHLRSGEQYF
NA | TRBD1 | TRBJ2-1 | TRBV5-1 | TGCGCCAGCAGCATCGGACAGGGACCCTACAATGAGCAGTTCTTC | CASSIGQGPYNEQFF
NA | NA | TRBJ2-7 | TRBV7-8 | TGTGCCAGCAGCACGGGACACCCCGCCTACGAGCAGTACTTC | CASSTGHPAYEQYF
once | NA | TRBJ2-1 | TRBV28 | TGTGCCAGCAGTTTCGTGAACGGGGACTACAATGAGCAGTTCTTC | CASSFVNGDYNEQFF
once | NA | TRBJ2-1 | TRBV6-5 | TGTGCCAGCAGTCGGGGGTTAACGAATGAGCAGTTCTTC | CASSRGLTNEQFF
NA | NA | TRBJ2-7 | TRBV6-5 | TGTGCCAGCAGTTCAAACAGCCCCTACGAGCAGTACTTC | CASSSNSPYEQYF